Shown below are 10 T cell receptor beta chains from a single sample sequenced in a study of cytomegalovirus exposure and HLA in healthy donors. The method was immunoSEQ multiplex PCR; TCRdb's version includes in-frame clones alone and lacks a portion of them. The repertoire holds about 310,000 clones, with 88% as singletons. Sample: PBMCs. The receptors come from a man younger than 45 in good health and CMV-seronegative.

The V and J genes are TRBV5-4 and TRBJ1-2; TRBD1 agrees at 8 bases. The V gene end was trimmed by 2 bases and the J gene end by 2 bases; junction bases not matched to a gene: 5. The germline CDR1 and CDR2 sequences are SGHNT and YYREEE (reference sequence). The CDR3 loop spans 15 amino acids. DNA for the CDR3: TGTGCCAGCAGCTTACGACAGGGGAGGAACTATGGCTACACCTTC. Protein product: CASSLRQGRNYGYTF.

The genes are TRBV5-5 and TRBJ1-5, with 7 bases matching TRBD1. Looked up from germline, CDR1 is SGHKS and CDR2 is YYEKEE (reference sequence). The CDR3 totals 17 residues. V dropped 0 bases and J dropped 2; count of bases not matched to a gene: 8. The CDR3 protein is CASSLGPLTGGNQPQHF. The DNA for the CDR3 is TGTGCCAGCAGCTTGGGTCCCCTCACAGGGGGCAATCAGCCCCAGCATTTT.

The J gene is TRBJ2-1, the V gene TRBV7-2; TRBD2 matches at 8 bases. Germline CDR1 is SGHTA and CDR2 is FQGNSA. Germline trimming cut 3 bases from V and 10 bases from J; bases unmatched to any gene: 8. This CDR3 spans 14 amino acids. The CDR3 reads CASSFFMGGGEQFF. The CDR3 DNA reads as TGTGCCAGCAGCTTCTTCATGGGCGGGGGGGAGCAGTTCTTC.

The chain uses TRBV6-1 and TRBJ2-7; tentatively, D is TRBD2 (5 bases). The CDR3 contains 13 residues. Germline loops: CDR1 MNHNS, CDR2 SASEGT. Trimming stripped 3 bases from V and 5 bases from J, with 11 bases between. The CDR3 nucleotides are TGTGCCAGCAGTGACCGGGATCGCGACGAGCAGTACTTC. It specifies CASSDRDRDEQYF.

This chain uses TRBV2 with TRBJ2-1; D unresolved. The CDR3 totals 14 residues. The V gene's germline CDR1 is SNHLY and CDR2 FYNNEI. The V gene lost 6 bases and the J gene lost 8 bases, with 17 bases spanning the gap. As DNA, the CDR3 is TGTGCCAGCAGCCCCTCCCGGGTCTCAGATGAGCAGTTCTTC. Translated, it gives CASSPSRVSDEQFF.

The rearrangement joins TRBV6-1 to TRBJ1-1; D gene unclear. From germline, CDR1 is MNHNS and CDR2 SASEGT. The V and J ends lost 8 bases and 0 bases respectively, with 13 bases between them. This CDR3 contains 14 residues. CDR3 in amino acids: CASGRVGLNTEAFF. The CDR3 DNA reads TGTGCCAGCGGTCGGGTGGGTCTGAACACTGAAGCTTTCTTT.

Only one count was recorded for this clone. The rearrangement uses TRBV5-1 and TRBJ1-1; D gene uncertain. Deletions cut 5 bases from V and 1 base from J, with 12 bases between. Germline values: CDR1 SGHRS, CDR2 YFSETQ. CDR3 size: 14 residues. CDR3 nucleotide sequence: TGCGCCAGCAGTTGGAGGGAACCGAACACTGAAGCTTTCTTT. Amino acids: CASSWREPNTEAFF.

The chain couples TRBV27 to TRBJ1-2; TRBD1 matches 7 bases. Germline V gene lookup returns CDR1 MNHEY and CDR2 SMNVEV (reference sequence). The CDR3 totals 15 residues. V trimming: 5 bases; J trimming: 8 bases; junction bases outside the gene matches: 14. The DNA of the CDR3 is TGTGCCAGCAGTCACACCCCGACAGGGTATGGCGGCTACACCTTC. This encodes CASSHTPTGYGGYTF.

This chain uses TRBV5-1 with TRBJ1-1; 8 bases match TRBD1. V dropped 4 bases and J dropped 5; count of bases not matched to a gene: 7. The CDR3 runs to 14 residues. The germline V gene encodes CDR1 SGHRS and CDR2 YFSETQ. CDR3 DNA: TGCGCCAGCAGCGACACAGGGGGGGTGACTGAAGCTTTCTTT. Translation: CASSDTGGVTEAFF.

The CDR3 DNA is TGTGCCAGCTCTCGCCCGGGACAGACCTCCTACGAGCAGTACTTC. Translated, it gives CASSRPGQTSYEQYF. The J gene is TRBJ2-7, the V gene TRBV18, with 7 positions matching TRBD1. The V gene end was trimmed by 6 bases and the J gene end by 0 bases; junction bases not matched to a gene: 8. Germline V CDR1 and CDR2: KGHSH, LQKENI. The CDR3 consists of 15 residues.